What follows are 9 T cell receptor beta chains derived from one specimen sequenced in a study of blood T cell repertoires in COVID-19. The data were produced by immunoSEQ multiplex PCR, yet TCRdb's version contains in-frame clones alone and is incomplete. The sample consists of approximately 240,000 clones, less than 85% of them appearing once. Sequenced input: peripheral blood. These receptors all stem from an elderly woman with active or convalescent COVID-19.

Only one count was recorded for this clone. This chain connects TRBV5-5 to TRBJ2-2; D may be TRBD2 (5 bases). The CDR3 covers 14 residues. The ends were cut back, 2 bases at V and 4 bases at J, with 9 bases in the middle. In germline, CDR1 is SGHKS, CDR2 YYEKEE (reference sequence). Here the CDR3 DNA reads TGTGCCAGCAGCTTTGTAGGAGGCACCGGGGAGCTGTTTTTT. Translating it yields CASSFVGGTGELFF.

The V gene is TRBV7-9, the J gene TRBJ1-1; 8 bases align to TRBD1. The CDR3 has 14 amino acids. CDR1 and CDR2 from the germline V gene are SEHNR and FQNEAQ (reference sequence). J lost 5 bases, V lost 6 bases, and 8 bases had no gene match. CDR3: CASSSQGAHTEAFF. The CDR3 nucleotides read TGTGCCAGCAGTTCTCAGGGGGCGCATACTGAAGCTTTCTTT.

The chain carries TRBV18 and TRBJ1-2; D call uncertain. Trimming left V 3 bases short and J 3 bases short, with 11 bases between. CDR1 is KGHSH and CDR2 is LQKENI in the germline V gene. There are 14 residues in the CDR3. CDR3 bases: TGTGCCAGCTCACCGGGCCAGGCAGACTATGGCTACACCTTC. It codes for CASSPGQADYGYTF.

The V gene is TRBV4-2, the J gene TRBJ1-2; TRBD1 is a possible D gene (5 bases). CDR3 length equals 16 residues. The V end was cut by 0 bases, the J end by 3 bases, with 14 bases between. The germline V gene has CDR1 LGHNA and CDR2 YNFKEQ. CDR3 amino acids: CASSQDLTGVDYGYTF. In nucleotides, the CDR3 is TGTGCCAGCAGCCAAGATCTTACGGGGGTCGACTATGGCTACACCTTC.

The chain uses TRBV6-5 and TRBJ2-7; 9 positions match TRBD1. With V trimmed by 6 bases and J by 1 base, 7 bases remained unmatched. There are 15 residues in the CDR3. Germline V lookup: CDR1 MNHEY, CDR2 SVGAGI. The CDR3 is CASRRDRDPSYEQYF. CDR3 sequence (DNA): TGTGCCAGCAGAAGGGACAGGGATCCTTCCTACGAGCAGTACTTC.

The CDR3 loop is CASSFLGLALFQFF. The CDR3 bases are TGTGCCAGCAGCTTCCTCGGACTAGCCCTATTTCAGTTCTTC. The gene calls are TRBV11-2 and TRBJ2-1; 8 bases are a match to TRBD2. The germline V gene encodes CDR1 SGHAT and CDR2 FQNNGV. The CDR3 has 14 amino acids. J was trimmed by 13 bases and V by 3 bases; bases with no gene match: 11.

The genes are TRBV7-2 and TRBJ2-7; 7 bases agree with TRBD1. The germline V gene has CDR1 SGHTA and CDR2 FQGNSA. V shed 5 bases and J 9 bases; nucleotides not matched to a gene: 10. The CDR3 runs to 13 residues. The CDR3 nucleotides read TGTGCCAGCAGCGCTAATTCGGGACAGACGCAGTACTTC. Translated: CASSANSGQTQYF.

This clone was observed once. The rearrangement links TRBV5-6 to TRBJ2-7; D uncertain. The CDR3 sequence is 16 residues long. V was clipped by 0 bases and J by 2 bases, with 15 bases between them. CDR1 and CDR2 (germline): SGHDT, YYEEEE. The CDR3 is CASSLDGRPSPYEQYF. Here the CDR3 DNA reads TGTGCCAGCAGCTTGGATGGCAGGCCATCCCCCTACGAGCAGTACTTC.

This rearrangement joins TRBV3-1 (or the pseudogene TRBV3-2) to TRBJ2-2, with 8 bases matching TRBD1. After removal of 6 bases from V and 1 base from J, the junction contained 1 base not matched to a gene. Germline V lookup: CDR1 LGHDT, CDR2 YNNKEL (reference sequence). The CDR3 consists of 14 residues. CDR3 loop: CASRGQGNTGELFF. The CDR3 bases are TGTGCCAGCAGAGGACAGGGGAACACCGGGGAGCTGTTTTTT.